The text below deals with one TCR beta chain. Per germline, CDR1 MNHEY and CDR2 SVGEGT. CDR3 length: 14 amino acids. Trimming removed 5 bases from V and 3 bases from J, with 11 bases in between. The data stem from a study of T-cell memory formation after mild COVID-19. As for the study in general: Most TCR clusters belonged to a single donor.

A 5'RACE reaction primed in the constant segment made cDNA libraries of TCR alpha and TCR beta, and these carried sample barcodes and UMIs. MiXCR, run by TCRdb on the 5' RACE reads, gives a single entry per CDR3 protein. The sample consists of some 120,000 distinct CDR3 sequences, approximately 16% of them appearing once. Sequenced sample: PBMCs or a T cell subset sorted from them (not recorded which). V gene TRBV6-2 or TRBV6-3 combines with J gene TRBJ1-5; D gene uncertain. The receptor was isolated from an adult woman who had mild COVID-19 (a few samples of this study predate the infection). Cell type and time point are not known. The CDR3 loop is CASSRGWDNQPQHF. In DNA form, the CDR3 reads TGTGCCAGCAGTCGGGGATGGGACAATCAGCCCCAGCATTTT.